These 31 T cell receptor beta chains originate from one sample sequenced in a study of T cells in Graves' hyperthyroidism and ophthalmopathy. Amplified regions were TCR beta CDR3 sequences from RNA transcripts. Researchers ran a first-round RT-PCR on the TCR CDR3 using the HTBI primer set. TCRdb used MiXCR to reprocess the multiplex PCR reads, holding one entry per CDR3 protein. Among about 350,000 distinct CDR3 sequences, 19% were seen once, and the ten largest hold around 3.4%. The sequenced material came from blood. These receptors all come from a young woman with Graves' hyperthyroidism.

This clonotype was recorded many times. The J gene is TRBJ1-6, the V gene TRBV6-1, with D perhaps matching TRBD1 (6 bases). With 5 bases removed from V and 7 bases from J, the gap between germline ends came to 15 bases. This CDR3 is 15 amino acids long. In germline, CDR1 is MNHNS, CDR2 SASEGT. Written as DNA, the CDR3 is TGTGCCAGCAGTAAGGAAGGGGGAACGAATTCACCCCTCCACTTT. This sequence encodes CASSKEGGTNSPLHF.

This clonotype was seen at least ten times. The chain has TRBV10-3 and TRBJ2-7; no firm D call. Germline V gene sequence: CDR1 ENHRY, CDR2 SYGVKD. Between the trimmed V and J ends, which lost 2 bases and 9 bases, there was a span of 29 bases. The CDR3 is 18 residues long. This CDR3 reads CAISEAPPMLVVRFGQYF. As DNA, the CDR3 is TGTGCCATCAGTGAGGCCCCCCCTATGTTGGTTGTGAGGTTTGGGCAGTACTTC.

This clonotype has just a few counts. The rearrangement uses TRBV7-3 and TRBJ1-2; D might be TRBD1 (5 bases). The V gene lost 5 bases and the J gene lost 8 bases, with 18 bases spanning the gap. Germline lookup yields CDR1 SGHTA and CDR2 FQGTGA. The CDR3 covers 14 residues. CDR3 region: CASSPGGTPLGYTF. The CDR3 DNA is TGTGCCAGCAGCCCTGGGGGGACCCCATTAGGCTACACCTTC.

This clonotype was seen ten or more times. The chain is built from TRBV19 and TRBJ1-1; D unresolved. This CDR3 comprises 13 residues. The ends were cut back, 5 bases at V and 3 bases at J, with 10 bases in the middle. Per germline, CDR1 LNHDA and CDR2 SQIVND (reference sequence). In nucleotides, the CDR3 is TGTGCCAGTAGTCCCAGTTGGGACACTGAAGCTTTCTTT. It encodes CASSPSWDTEAFF.

Ten or more counts support this clonotype. The chain couples TRBV6-1 to TRBJ1-1, with 7 bases lining up with TRBD1. CDR1 is MNHNS, CDR2 SASEGT, per germline. Trimming cost V 4 bases and J 6 bases; bases outside gene matches: 5. The length of the CDR3 is 13 residues. The CDR3 coding sequence is TGTGCCAGCAGTGCCTCAGGGGGACCTGAAGCTTTCTTT. It translates to CASSASGGPEAFF.

This clonotype was seen a handful of times. The chain joins TRBV4-2 to TRBJ1-5, with a possible D match to TRBD1 (6 bases). CDR3 length: 17 residues. Looked up from germline, CDR1 is LGHNA and CDR2 is YNFKEQ. V gave up 3 bases and J gave up 2 bases, with 17 bases separating them. CDR3 DNA sequence: TGTGCCAGCAGCCACGCTCAGGGGTTTATGGGCAATCAGCCCCAGCATTTT. This encodes CASSHAQGFMGNQPQHF.

In its sample, this clonotype was seen many times. J is TRBJ1-1 and V is TRBV5-6; no definite D call. Germline V gene sequence: CDR1 SGHDT, CDR2 YYEEEE. The V end was cut by 1 base, the J end by 6 bases, with 16 bases between. CDR3 length equals 15 residues. CDR3 DNA sequence: TGTGCCAGCAGCTTGTATGCTCGCGACGTCGCTGAAGCTTTCTTT. Translation: CASSLYARDVAEAFF.

This clonotype was seen repeatedly, ten times or more. The V call is TRBV14, the J call TRBJ2-5; D is undetermined. The CDR3 sequence is 12 residues long. Germline assignment: CDR1 SGHDN and CDR2 FVKESK. V was pared by 5 bases and J by 0 bases, with 4 bases between. The CDR3 is CASSENQETQYF. The CDR3 region has the DNA TGTGCCAGCAGCGAAAACCAAGAGACCCAGTACTTC.

This clonotype showed up many times. The chain recombines TRBV4-2 with TRBJ2-5; D is undetermined. Deletions cut 1 base from V and 5 bases from J, with 11 bases between. This CDR3 spans 14 amino acids. Germline V CDR1 and CDR2: LGHNA, YNFKEQ. CDR3 DNA: TGTGCCAGCAGCCAAGTGGGAATAAGGGAGACCCAGTACTTC. As protein: CASSQVGIRETQYF.

There are many counts of this clonotype. In DNA, the CDR3 is TGTGCCAGCAGCTTGGGACCGGAGACCCAGTACTTC. Translated: CASSLGPETQYF. The chain joins TRBV2 to TRBJ2-5, with D perhaps TRBD1 or TRBD2 (5 bases each). This CDR3 comprises 12 residues. Germline CDR1 reads SNHLY; CDR2 reads FYNNEI. V dropped 6 bases and J dropped 5 bases, with 10 bases sitting between them.

This clonotype was counted ten times or more. The rearrangement links TRBV7-2 to TRBJ2-4; a weak D match, TRBD2 (7 bases). This CDR3 has 17 amino acids. Trimming removed 5 bases from V and 0 bases from J, with 17 bases in between. Germline V CDR1 and CDR2: SGHTA, FQGNSA. The CDR3 loop is CASSAHRGAQAKNIQYF. DNA of the CDR3: TGTGCCAGCAGCGCCCACCGGGGGGCCCAAGCCAAAAACATTCAGTACTTC.

The table lists this clonotype with many counts. This chain joins TRBV20-1 and TRBJ1-1, with 8 bases matching TRBD1. Germline V CDR1 and CDR2: DFQATT, SNEGSKA (reference sequence). V gave up 7 bases and J gave up 3 bases; unmatched junction bases: 10. The CDR3 is 14 residues long. The CDR3 here is CSVPYHRGDTEAFF. The CDR3 coding sequence is TGCAGTGTCCCGTATCACAGGGGGGACACTGAAGCTTTCTTT.

In its sample, this clonotype was seen many times. The V call is TRBV6-1, the J call TRBJ1-2, with TRBD1 identical over 8 bases. V lost 7 bases, J lost 6 bases, and 7 bases stayed unmatched. Germline V gene data show CDR1 as MNHNS and CDR2 as SASEGT. The CDR3 is made up of 13 amino acids. In DNA, the CDR3 is TGTGCCAGCACCCTAGGACAGGGAGATGGCTACACCTTC. Its protein is CASTLGQGDGYTF.

This clonotype has at least ten counts. The chain is built from TRBV10-3 and TRBJ2-7; 8 bases map to TRBD2. Germline V gene sequence: CDR1 ENHRY, CDR2 SYGVKD. The CDR3 contains 16 residues. The V and J ends lost 4 bases and 3 bases, in that order; junction bases with no gene match: 11. The CDR3 DNA reads as TGTGCCATCAGTGCCTCGGGAGGGAGGTTTGGCTACGAGCAGTACTTC. It specifies CAISASGGRFGYEQYF.

This sequence joins TRBV18 and TRBJ1-4; TRBD1 is a possible D gene (5 bases). The CDR3 covers 15 residues. Germline loops: CDR1 KGHSH, CDR2 LQKENI. V lost 3 bases, J lost 5 bases, and 13 bases lay in between. The CDR3 DNA follows: TGTGCCAGCTCACCCCCTGAGAACAGGAATGAAAAACTGTTTTTT. Translated, it gives CASSPPENRNEKLFF. The full variable domain, rest sourced from reference TRBV18 and TRBJ1-4, is NAGVMQNPRHLVRRRGQEARLRCSPMKGHSHVYWYRQLPEEGLKFMVYLQKENIIDESGMPKERFSAEFPKEGPSILRIQQVVRGDSAAYFCASSPPENRNEKLFFGSGTQLSVL.

With respect to this clonotype: Since a much larger clone is just one base distant, this may be a read error. This chain connects TRBV29-1 to TRBJ1-1; weak D call: TRBD1 (6 bases). This CDR3 region has 14 residues. Germline assignment: CDR1 SQVTM and CDR2 ANQGSEA. The CDR3 protein is CCVTIGGMNTEAFF. CDR3 in DNA: TGCTGCGTCACAATAGGGGGTATGAACACTGAAGCTTTCTTT.

This clonotype was detected many times. The chain uses TRBV25-1 and TRBJ1-1; 7 nucleotides align to TRBD1. V lost 4 bases and J lost 6; bases outside the gene matches: 8. Germline V gives CDR1 MGHDK, CDR2 SYGVNS. The CDR3 length is 14 residues. The DNA for the CDR3 is TGTGCCAGCAGTGGAGGGGGCGCGTTCTCTGAAGCTTTCTTT. This gives the protein CASSGGGAFSEAFF.

In the case of this clonotype: A read error may explain this, as a much larger clone is one base away. V usage is TRBV12-3 or TRBV12-4 and J usage is TRBJ2-2; 9 nucleotides align to TRBD2. The CDR3 runs 18 residues. V trimming: 3 bases; J trimming: 1 base; junction bases outside the gene matches: 9. The CDR3: CASSFRWVAGENTGELFF. CDR3 sequence (DNA): TGTGCCAGCAGTTTTCGGTGGGTAGCGGGGGAGAACACCGGGGAGCTGTTTTTT.

The V gene is TRBV3-1, the J gene TRBJ2-5; TRBD2 agrees at 8 bases. The ends lost 4 bases at V and 10 bases at J; junction bases unmatched: 17. Germline loops: CDR1 LGHDT, CDR2 YNNKEL (reference sequence). The CDR3 is 16 amino acids. Here the CDR3 DNA reads TGTGCCAGCAGCCCCGGGACTAGTTCCGGGCGGAGGGACCAGTACTTC. It codes for CASSPGTSSGRRDQYF.

This clonotype showed up many times. This chain connects TRBV7-9 to TRBJ2-5; no reliable D call. V shed 1 base and J shed 0 bases, with 12 bases lying between them. The CDR3 length is 16 residues. Germline V gene lookup returns CDR1 SEHNR and CDR2 FQNEAQ (reference sequence). CDR3 DNA sequence: TGTGCCAGCAGCTTAGGAACTCTCCGGTACCAAGAGACCCAGTACTTC. Its translation: CASSLGTLRYQETQYF.

This clonotype has at least ten counts. The chain is built from TRBV5-1 and TRBJ2-5; perhaps TRBD1 as D (5 bases). CDR1 and CDR2 from the germline V gene are SGHRS and YFSETQ. V was cut by 4 bases and J by 2 bases, with 12 bases left in between. The CDR3 extends over 14 amino acids. The CDR3 coding sequence is TGCGCCAGCAGCGCCAGGGTTCTGCAAGAGACCCAGTACTTC. Residues: CASSARVLQETQYF.

The genes are TRBV28 and TRBJ1-2, with unresolved D. The CDR3 contains 14 residues. V lost 2 bases and J lost 8, with 15 bases in between. Germline V gene data show CDR1 as MDHEN and CDR2 as SYDVKM. CDR3 sequence reads: CASSLRGGPYGYTF. The CDR3 bases are TGTGCCAGCAGTTTACGCGGCGGACCTTACGGCTACACCTTC.

This clonotype was seen repeatedly, ten times or more. V is TRBV20-1 and J is TRBJ2-7; unclear D gene. The V and J ends lost 0 bases and 2 bases respectively, with 11 bases between them. CDR1 and CDR2 from the germline V gene are DFQATT and SNEGSKA (reference sequence). The length of the CDR3 is 14 residues. CDR3 loop: CSARDRAWTYEQYF. CDR3 nucleotide sequence: TGCAGTGCTAGAGATCGGGCCTGGACCTACGAGCAGTACTTC.

In this sample, this clonotype turned up a few times. The J gene is TRBJ1-1, the V gene TRBV11-2, with D possibly being TRBD1 (6 bases). V lost 5 bases to trimming and J lost 8 bases, with 18 bases between them. This CDR3 is built from 14 residues. Germline assignment: CDR1 SGHAT and CDR2 FQNNGV. The CDR3 DNA reads as TGTGCCAGCAGCCCAAGCACAGGGAGGGCAGAAGCTTTCTTT. This translates into CASSPSTGRAEAFF.

This clonotype was recorded many times. This rearrangement joins TRBV24-1 to TRBJ2-5; 12 bases agree with TRBD2. The V gene's germline CDR1 is KGHDR and CDR2 SFDVKD. This CDR3 is built from 16 residues. With 6 bases clipped from V and 4 bases from J, the junction kept 8 bases outside the gene matches. The CDR3 bases are TGTGCCACCAGTTTAACTAGCGGGGGGCAGCGAGAGACCCAGTACTTC. Protein product: CATSLTSGGQRETQYF.

This clonotype occurred many times. This rearrangement joins TRBV28 to TRBJ1-2, with a possible D match to TRBD1 (5 bases). The length of the CDR3 is 14 residues. V lost 2 bases, J lost 6 bases, and 13 bases lay in between. In germline, CDR1 is MDHEN, CDR2 SYDVKM. The CDR3 loop is CASSLRGFQNGYTF. DNA of the CDR3: TGTGCCAGCAGTTTACGGGGCTTTCAAAATGGCTACACCTTC.

Ten or more counts support this clonotype. The CDR3 sequence: CASSFQIPEEQYF. The CDR3 DNA reads as TGTGCCAGCAGTTTCCAGATTCCGGAAGAGCAGTACTTC. The rearrangement uses TRBV12-3 or TRBV12-4 and TRBJ2-7; D is unclear. Trimming took off 3 bases at V and 7 bases at J, with 13 bases between the two ends. The CDR3 is 13 amino acids.

This clonotype was found many times. The chain is built from TRBV25-1 and TRBJ2-5; 13 nucleotides agree with TRBD2. The CDR3 contains 16 residues. Germline assignment: CDR1 MGHDK and CDR2 SYGVNS. V lost 5 bases, J lost 4 bases, and 7 bases stayed unmatched. Written as DNA, the CDR3 is TGTGCCAGCAGTCGACTAGCGGGGGGAGTCGGAGAGACCCAGTACTTC. This codes for CASSRLAGGVGETQYF.

This clonotype was seen ten or more times. The V gene is TRBV6-1, the J gene TRBJ1-2; weak D call: TRBD1 (6 bases). Per the germline V gene, CDR1 is MNHNS and CDR2 is SASEGT. This CDR3 has 16 amino acids. Trimming shortened V by 3 bases and J by 8 bases, and 22 bases separated the two germline ends. The CDR3 DNA follows: TGTGCCAGCAGTGATTGGAACTTCAGGGACACAGACGGCTACACCTTC. Its translation is CASSDWNFRDTDGYTF.

V and J are TRBV7-6 and TRBJ1-3; unclear D gene. The CDR3 totals 13 residues. Germline V lookup: CDR1 SGHVS, CDR2 FNYEAQ. V was shortened by 5 bases and J by 10 bases, with 15 bases between the two germline ends. CDR3 coding DNA: TGTGCCAGCAGCGCGGAACGGGGAACGACCATATATTTT. The encoded protein is CASSAERGTTIYF.

This clonotype was detected ten times or more. This sequence joins TRBV6-5 and TRBJ1-1, with D unresolved. The V and J ends lost 6 bases and 0 bases respectively, with 8 bases between them. Germline V lookup: CDR1 MNHEY, CDR2 SVGAGI. This CDR3 spans 13 amino acids. The CDR3 coding sequence is TGTGCCAGCAGGCGCGAAATGAACACTGAAGCTTTCTTT. Translated, it gives CASRREMNTEAFF.